Presented here are 10 T cell receptor beta chains from one specimen sequenced in a study of T cell repertoires in aging, cancer and after chemotherapy. The template was genomic DNA from peripheral blood, not RNA. TRB rearrangements spanning V, D and J were amplified using mixed TRB-A/B primers. TCRdb called the multiplex PCR reads again in MiXCR, with one record for every CDR3 protein. The sample lists about 13,000 distinct CDR3 sequences, 28% occurring once. The specimen was blood. The receptors were sampled from a human donor with a blood cancer.

J is TRBJ1-2 and V is TRBV10-1; D is unresolved. The CDR3 extends over 11 amino acids. The germline gives CDR1 WNHNN, CDR2 SYGVQD (reference sequence). V was cut by 4 bases and J by 7 bases, with 7 bases left in between. DNA for the CDR3: TGCGCCAGCAGTGGGACTACTGGCTACACCTTC. This sequence encodes CASSGTTGYTF.

In this sample, this clonotype turned up a few times. This chain links TRBV5-6 with TRBJ2-3, with D unclear. This CDR3 has 15 amino acids. Between the trimmed V and J ends, which lost 0 bases and 2 bases, there was a span of 10 bases. Germline values: CDR1 SGHDT, CDR2 YYEEEE. In DNA form, the CDR3 reads TGTGCCAGCAGCTTGGGGCCGAAAGACACAGATACGCAGTATTTT. This codes for CASSLGPKDTDTQYF.

By its share, this clonotype is medium-sized (0.01 to 0.1%). The gene calls are TRBV6-6 and TRBJ2-3; 9 bases align to TRBD2. Per the germline V gene, CDR1 is MNHNY and CDR2 is SVGAGI (reference sequence). The CDR3 has 12 residues. Losses at the gene ends were 11 bases for V and 1 base for J; bases not matched to a gene: 1. Here the CDR3 DNA reads TGTGCCTCTAGCGGGGGCACAGATACGCAGTATTTT. As protein: CASSGGTDTQYF.

The chain recombines TRBV5-1 with TRBJ1-6; D perhaps matches TRBD1 (6 bases). Germline V gene lookup returns CDR1 SGHRS and CDR2 YFSETQ. The CDR3 runs to 14 residues. Trimming took 8 bases from V and 10 from J, leaving 19 bases between them. The CDR3 sequence is CASTIQGPESPLHF. CDR3 DNA sequence: TGCGCCAGTACTATACAGGGTCCAGAGTCACCCCTCCACTTT.

This clonotype was counted a few times. The chain has TRBV7-4 and TRBJ2-7; 12 nucleotides agree with TRBD1. This CDR3 comprises 16 residues. CDR1 and CDR2 (germline): SGHVT, SQSDAQ. In DNA, the CDR3 is TGTGCCAGAAGCTCACCGGGACAGGGGGCAAAAGCGGAGCAGTACGTC. This encodes CARSSPGQGAKAEQYV.

This chain connects TRBV29-1 to TRBJ2-7; TRBD2 might be the D (6 bases). Trimming took 7 bases from V and 1 from J, leaving 8 bases between them. Looked up from germline, CDR1 is SQVTM and CDR2 is ANQGSEA. This CDR3 has 11 amino acids. The CDR3 is CSGGGSYEQYV. The CDR3, as DNA: TGCAGCGGTGGGGGGTCCTACGAGCAGTACGTC.

This clonotype is medium-sized. The V and J genes are TRBV5-6 and TRBJ1-2, with a possible D match to TRBD1 (6 bases). Trimming took off 0 bases at V and 6 bases at J, with 18 bases between the two ends. CDR3 length: 16 residues. Germline V gene lookup returns CDR1 SGHDT and CDR2 YYEEEE. The CDR3 DNA sequence: TGTGCCAGCAGCTTGGATCTTGCAGGGGTCCGGGATGGCTACACCTTC. This encodes CASSLDLAGVRDGYTF.

The rearrangement uses TRBV5-4 and TRBJ1-1; weak D call: TRBD1 (5 bases). CDR3 length: 18 residues. The germline V gene encodes CDR1 SGHNT and CDR2 YYREEE (reference sequence). With 3 bases removed from V and 2 bases from J, the gap between germline ends came to 23 bases. The CDR3 nucleotides are TGTGCCAGCAGCTCCCCCTTTGAGGGGACCTTCTTTAACACTGAAGCTTTCTTT. Translated: CASSSPFEGTFFNTEAFF.

This clonotype is medium-sized. This rearrangement joins TRBV29-1 to TRBJ2-7, with 9 bases matching TRBD2. CDR1 and CDR2 from the germline V gene are SQVTM and ANQGSEA. CDR3 length equals 15 residues. V shed 4 bases and J 4 bases; nucleotides not matched to a gene: 11. The CDR3 DNA sequence: TGCAGCGTTGGATCTAGCGGGAAGGGTCCTTACGAGCAGTACTTC. It encodes CSVGSSGKGPYEQYF.

As for this clonotype: One base away lies a much larger clone, so this may be a sequencing read error. This chain links TRBV19 with TRBJ2-1; D possibly uses TRBD1 or TRBD2 (5 bases each). There are 15 residues in the CDR3. The V gene's germline CDR1 is LNHDA and CDR2 SQIVND (reference sequence). V lost 5 bases and J 4 bases, leaving 15 bases between the germline ends. In DNA form, the CDR3 reads TGTGCCAGTAGTGAAGACAGTGGGGGTTACAATGAGCAGTTCTTC. It codes for CASSEDSGGYNEQFF.